This is a list of T cell receptor beta chains from one sample in a study of T-cell memory formation after mild COVID-19. TCRdb fed the 5' RACE reads into MiXCR, producing one record per CDR3 protein. Here the sample spans roughly 480,000 distinct CDR3 sequences, roughly 25% being singletons. Sequencing was done on a sample of PBMCs or a T cell subset sorted from them (not recorded which). The receptors derive from an adult woman who had mild COVID-19 (a few samples of this study predate the infection). Cell type and time point are not known. Each CDR3 is given with its conserved first and last residue. A D gene is named only where the DNA matches it firmly. For some rows the clone size is stated as once, few or many, or as a class when expanded; others skip it.

CDR3 length: 19; clone size: NA; J gene: TRBJ2-3; D gene: TRBD2; V gene: TRBV6-6; CDR3 protein: CASSYSSLAGGPSTDTQYF; CDR3 DNA: TGTGCCAGCAGTTACTCGAGCCTAGCGGGGGGGCCTAGCACAGATACGCAGTATTTT
CDR3 length: 18; clone size: few; J gene: TRBJ2-4; D gene: TRBD1; V gene: TRBV10-3; CDR3 protein: CAISEDIWTGGTKNIQYF; CDR3 DNA: TGTGCCATCAGTGAGGATATTTGGACAGGGGGTACCAAAAACATTCAGTACTTC
CDR3 length: 15; clone size: NA; J gene: TRBJ2-7; D gene: TRBD1; V gene: TRBV5-5; CDR3 protein: CASSLDWTGSYEQYF; CDR3 DNA: TGTGCCAGCAGCTTGGATTGGACAGGGTCCTACGAGCAGTACTTC
CDR3 length: 14; clone size: few; J gene: TRBJ2-3; D gene: NA; V gene: TRBV27; CDR3 protein: CASSLIGAEDTQYF; CDR3 DNA: TGTGCCAGCAGTTTGATAGGGGCAGAGGATACGCAGTATTTT
CDR3 length: 10; clone size: few; J gene: TRBJ2-3; D gene: NA; V gene: TRBV2; CDR3 protein: CASSDRAQYF; CDR3 DNA: TGTGCCAGCAGTGACAGGGCGCAGTATTTT
CDR3 length: 16; clone size: NA; J gene: TRBJ2-3; D gene: NA; V gene: TRBV29-1; CDR3 protein: CSVERGTNVGADTQYF; CDR3 DNA: TGCAGCGTTGAGAGAGGGACCAATGTTGGCGCAGATACGCAGTATTTT
CDR3 length: 21; clone size: NA; J gene: TRBJ2-5; D gene: TRBD2; V gene: TRBV19; CDR3 protein: CASSPWGSGLAGELSEETQYF; CDR3 DNA: TGTGCCAGTAGCCCGTGGGGGTCAGGGCTAGCGGGAGAACTATCGGAAGAGACCCAGTACTTC
CDR3 length: 16; clone size: many; J gene: TRBJ2-3; D gene: TRBD2; V gene: TRBV12-3/TRBV12-4; CDR3 protein: CASSSGLASSTDTQYF; CDR3 DNA: TGTGCCAGCAGTTCGGGACTAGCGTCTAGCACAGATACGCAGTATTTT
CDR3 length: 13; clone size: NA; J gene: TRBJ2-4; D gene: NA; V gene: TRBV30; CDR3 protein: CAWSLQGKNIQYF; CDR3 DNA: TGTGCCTGGAGTCTTCAGGGGAAAAACATTCAGTACTTC
CDR3 length: 13; clone size: NA; J gene: TRBJ2-2; D gene: TRBD1; V gene: TRBV7-9; CDR3 protein: CASSRTGPGELFF; CDR3 DNA: TGTGCCAGCAGCCGGACAGGGCCCGGGGAGCTGTTTTTT